The rows below give T cell receptor beta chains drawn from one sample of a study of blood T cell repertoires in COVID-19. Assay used: immunoSEQ multiplex PCR; TCRdb lists only in-frame clones, some missing. Of approximately 200,000 clones in the sample, 80% were seen once. Specimen: PBMCs or T cells enriched from blood (not recorded which). The receptors stem from a middle-aged woman with acute COVID-19. CDR3s include the opening cysteine and the closing phenylalanine or tryptophan. D genes are given only for firm matches. Not all rows give a size; the values are once, few, many and, for expanded clones, a class.

d_call,v_call,clone_size,j_call,cdr3_aa,cdr3_nt
NA,TRBV28,NA,TRBJ2-1,CASSREEAGHNEQFF,TGTGCCAGCAGCCGAGAGGAGGCGGGGCACAATGAGCAGTTCTTC
TRBD2,TRBV29-1,NA,TRBJ2-1,CSVLVASGRNEQFF,TGCAGCGTATTAGTGGCTAGCGGGAGGAATGAGCAGTTCTTC
NA,TRBV6-1,NA,TRBJ1-2,CASSEDRNYGYTF,TGTGCCAGCAGTGAAGACAGGAACTATGGCTACACCTTC
NA,TRBV7-2,NA,TRBJ2-3,CASSFSSKDTQYF,TGTGCCAGCAGCTTCTCCTCTAAAGATACGCAGTATTTT
NA,TRBV9,NA,TRBJ1-2,CASSVGGGDYGYTF,TGTGCCAGCAGCGTAGGCGGGGGCGACTATGGCTACACCTTC
NA,TRBV6-5,NA,TRBJ2-7,CASSYSWLAQYEQYF,TGTGCCAGCAGTTACTCATGGCTAGCGCAATACGAGCAGTACTTC
NA,TRBV9,NA,TRBJ1-1,CASSVIGGQAFF,TGTGCCAGCAGCGTTATAGGGGGTCAGGCTTTCTTT
NA,TRBV6-1,NA,TRBJ1-1,CASSENPQNEAFF,TGTGCCAGCAGTGAAAACCCACAGAATGAAGCTTTCTTT
NA,TRBV6-2/TRBV6-3,NA,TRBJ1-2,CASSWETAYGYTF,TGTGCCAGCAGCTGGGAGACCGCCTATGGCTACACCTTC
NA,TRBV5-8,once,TRBJ2-7,CASSFYYEQYF,TGTGCCAGCAGCTTCTATTACGAGCAGTACTTC
NA,TRBV7-9,few,TRBJ1-6,CASSPTSGSSPLHF,TGTGCCAGCAGCCCTACATCGGGAAGTTCACCCCTCCACTTT
NA,TRBV29-1,few,TRBJ1-4,CSVEGGGAEKLFF,TGCAGCGTTGAGGGAGGGGGGGCTGAAAAACTGTTTTTT
TRBD1,TRBV24-1,few,TRBJ1-2,CATSEAGTGGANGYTF,TGTGCCACCAGTGAAGCCGGGACAGGGGGCGCGAATGGCTACACCTTC
TRBD1,TRBV18,NA,TRBJ1-6,CASSPRDRGTYNSPLHF,TGTGCCAGCTCACCACGGGACAGGGGAACCTATAATTCACCCCTCCACTTT
NA,TRBV27,NA,TRBJ1-1,CASSTGTEAFF,TGTGCCAGCAGCACAGGGACTGAAGCTTTCTTT
TRBD2,TRBV19,NA,TRBJ2-5,CASTSLRASGDQETQYF,TGTGCCAGTACCTCGCTACGGGCTAGCGGGGACCAAGAGACCCAGTACTTC
TRBD1,TRBV5-1,NA,TRBJ2-2,CASSPNTGGTNTGELFF,TGCGCCAGCAGCCCAAATACAGGGGGCACGAACACCGGGGAGCTGTTTTTT
NA,TRBV6-6,NA,TRBJ1-5,CASSYSGDMGQPQHF,TGTGCCAGCAGTTACTCTGGGGACATGGGTCAGCCCCAGCATTTT
TRBD1,TRBV11-3,NA,TRBJ2-3,CASSSRRTGGKYF,TGTGCCAGCAGTTCAAGACGGACAGGGGGAAAGTATTTT
NA,TRBV9,NA,TRBJ2-2,CASSPLGSAGELFF,TGTGCCAGCAGCCCCCTGGGGAGCGCCGGGGAGCTGTTTTTT
TRBD2,TRBV5-4,NA,TRBJ2-1,CASSSDLYREDNEQFF,TGTGCCAGCAGCTCGGACCTCTATCGGGAGGACAATGAGCAGTTCTTC
TRBD1,TRBV28,NA,TRBJ2-2,CASSLSGTGLEELFF,TGTGCCAGCAGTTTATCCGGGACAGGGCTTGAGGAGCTGTTTTTT
NA,TRBV24-1,NA,TRBJ1-5,CATSDQNQPQHF,TGTGCCACCAGTGATCAAAATCAGCCCCAGCATTTT
TRBD2,TRBV29-1,NA,TRBJ2-7,CSVESGSEQYF,TGCAGCGTGGAGAGCGGGAGCGAGCAGTACTTC
TRBD1,TRBV5-1,NA,TRBJ2-7,CASSTRTGAYEQYF,TGCGCCAGCAGCACAAGGACAGGAGCCTACGAGCAGTACTTC
NA,TRBV5-6,NA,TRBJ1-5,CASSFGQGTNQPQHF,TGTGCCAGCAGCTTCGGCCAGGGCACCAATCAGCCCCAGCATTTT
TRBD2,TRBV30,NA,TRBJ2-7,CAWSHPTAGGYEQYF,TGTGCCTGGAGTCACCCGACAGCGGGGGGCTACGAGCAGTACTTC
NA,TRBV5-1,NA,TRBJ1-2,CASSLGLSMGYTF,TGCGCCAGCAGCTTGGGTTTATCTATGGGCTACACCTTC
NA,TRBV2,NA,TRBJ1-1,CASSSHGIGVRAFF,TGTGCCAGCAGCTCTCACGGGATTGGGGTGAGAGCTTTCTTT
NA,TRBV6-4,NA,TRBJ1-2,CASSDAGRGEGYTF,TGTGCCAGCAGTGACGCCGGGAGAGGGGAAGGCTACACCTTC
TRBD1,TRBV19,NA,TRBJ1-4,CASSMGTATNEKLFF,TGTGCCAGTAGTATGGGGACAGCAACTAATGAAAAACTGTTTTTT
NA,TRBV11-3,NA,TRBJ1-6,CASSKEANSPLHF,TGTGCCAGCAGCAAGGAGGCTAATTCACCCCTCCACTTT
NA,TRBV7-9,few,TRBJ1-6,CASSQETGNSPLHF,TGTGCCAGCAGCCAAGAAACAGGGAATTCACCCCTCCACTTT
TRBD1,TRBV7-8,NA,TRBJ1-5,CASSLMGQGYNQPQHF,TGTGCCAGCAGCTTAATGGGACAGGGGTACAATCAGCCCCAGCATTTT
TRBD1,TRBV28,NA,TRBJ1-2,CASSSPTGSLPFYGYTF,TGTGCCAGCAGTTCCCCGACAGGGAGCCTCCCCTTCTATGGCTACACCTTC
TRBD2,TRBV28,NA,TRBJ2-2,CASSLPSGSQTGELFF,TGTGCCAGCAGTTTGCCTAGCGGGAGCCAGACCGGGGAGCTGTTTTTT
TRBD1,TRBV24-1,NA,TRBJ1-5,CATSEFRGQPQHF,TGTGCCACCAGTGAATTCAGGGGGCAGCCCCAGCATTTT
TRBD1,TRBV5-3,NA,TRBJ1-4,CARSPCRTGGREKLFF,TGTGCCAGAAGCCCATGTAGGACAGGGGGAAGGGAAAAACTGTTTTTT
NA,TRBV3-1/TRBV3-2,few,TRBJ1-1,CASSHEEVTEAFF,TGTGCCAGCAGCCACGAAGAGGTCACTGAAGCTTTCTTT
NA,TRBV19,NA,TRBJ1-3,CASTRNPEPGNTIYF,TGTGCCAGTACCCGTAACCCCGAGCCTGGAAACACCATATATTTT
TRBD1,TRBV6-5,NA,TRBJ1-1,CASSPWDRLSTEAFF,TGTGCCAGCAGTCCCTGGGACAGGCTGAGCACTGAAGCTTTCTTT
TRBD1,TRBV6-5,NA,TRBJ1-4,CASSIGQGVEKLFF,TGTGCCAGCAGTATCGGACAGGGTGTCGAAAAACTGTTTTTT
NA,TRBV10-2,few,TRBJ2-7,CASSPAKLYEQYF,TGCGCCAGCAGTCCTGCCAAACTCTACGAGCAGTACTTC
TRBD1,TRBV27,NA,TRBJ1-5,CASSLQGAFQPQHF,TGTGCCAGCAGTTTACAGGGGGCGTTTCAGCCCCAGCATTTT
NA,TRBV7-6,NA,TRBJ1-1,CASSLDWGVNTEAFF,TGTGCCAGCAGCTTAGATTGGGGGGTGAACACTGAAGCTTTCTTT
NA,TRBV5-8,NA,TRBJ1-1,CASSPFGGARGTEAFF,TGTGCCAGCAGCCCCTTTGGCGGGGCGCGGGGCACTGAAGCTTTCTTT
NA,TRBV5-1,few,TRBJ1-6,CASSLVPGDNNSPLHF,TGCGCCAGCAGCTTGGTCCCAGGGGATAATAATTCACCCCTCCACTTT
TRBD2,TRBV18,NA,TRBJ2-1,CASSPFSGEYNEQFF,TGTGCCAGCTCACCATTTAGCGGGGAGTACAATGAGCAGTTCTTC
NA,TRBV18,NA,TRBJ1-1,CASSPNRANTEAFF,TGTGCCAGCTCACCAAACAGGGCGAACACTGAAGCTTTCTTT
TRBD1,TRBV10-1,NA,TRBJ2-7,CASRLNRGREQYF,TGCGCCAGCAGATTGAACAGGGGGCGAGAGCAGTACTTC
TRBD2,TRBV27,NA,TRBJ2-5,CASSFSWAGVGETQYF,TGTGCCAGCAGTTTTTCCTGGGCGGGAGTTGGGGAGACCCAGTACTTC
NA,TRBV6-1,NA,TRBJ2-7,CASSQGGTIQTYEQYF,TGTGCCAGCAGTCAAGGGGGGACAATACAGACCTACGAGCAGTACTTC
NA,TRBV18,NA,TRBJ1-3,CASSPRGAEGNTIYF,TGTGCCAGCTCACCGCGGGGCGCGGAAGGGAACACCATATATTTT
NA,TRBV6-1,NA,TRBJ2-2,CASSALVALQPGELFF,TGTGCCAGCAGTGCCCTGGTAGCGTTACAACCCGGGGAGCTGTTTTTT
NA,TRBV3-1/TRBV3-2,NA,TRBJ2-3,CASSQDTRGGLDTQYF,TGTGCCAGCAGCCAAGATACAAGGGGGGGTTTAGATACGCAGTATTTT
TRBD1,TRBV2,NA,TRBJ1-1,CATNSGTGSFTEAFF,TGTGCCACCAACTCCGGGACAGGGAGTTTCACTGAAGCTTTCTTT
TRBD2,TRBV9,NA,TRBJ2-5,CASSVGLAGAETQYF,TGTGCCAGCAGCGTGGGACTAGCGGGAGCGGAGACCCAGTACTTC